These 21 T cell receptor beta chains were sequenced from one sample in a study of shared clonotypes between healthy human individuals. Using immunoSEQ multiplex PCR, the repertoire was profiled, and TCRdb retains in-frame clones only, with some absent. The repertoire holds over 850,000 clones, about 80% seen once, with roughly 0.57% in the top ten. Sequencing was performed on memory CD4+ T cells from PBMCs. Documented subset: CD45RA-negative fraction. These receptors came from a man between 18 and 29 years old in good health. Some clones in this sample may be carry-over from other donors' samples.

This clone was detected a few times. The V gene is TRBV19, the J gene TRBJ1-2; D ambiguous. Trimming took 3 bases from V and 8 from J, leaving 7 bases between them. CDR1 and CDR2 (germline): LNHDA, SQIVND (reference sequence). The CDR3 spans 11 residues. The CDR3 DNA reads as TGTGCCAGTAGTATGGGGTCGGGCTACACCTTC. It specifies CASSMGSGYTF.

Here the CDR3 reads CASSFNSGTGGRAVEFF. The CDR3 DNA follows: TGTGCCAGCAGCTTTAACTCGGGGACAGGAGGAAGAGCGGTGGAGTTCTTC. The V call is TRBV7-3, the J call TRBJ2-1, with 8 nucleotides matching TRBD1. CDR3 length: 17 residues. The J segment lost 14 bases and the V segment lost 3 bases, leaving 21 bases of the junction unmatched. Germline assignment: CDR1 SGHTA and CDR2 FQGTGA.

In its sample, this clone was seen a few times. The chain recombines TRBV28 with TRBJ2-7; 9 bases match TRBD1. The CDR3 runs to 15 residues. CDR1 and CDR2 (germline): MDHEN, SYDVKM. J gave up 4 bases and V 10 bases, and 14 bases lay outside the gene matches. CDR3 loop: CATTRPGTGIYEQYF. In DNA, the CDR3 is TGTGCCACCACCCGACCCGGGACAGGGATATACGAGCAGTACTTC.

V gene TRBV11-2 combines with J gene TRBJ1-1, with 7 positions matching TRBD1. Germline CDR1 is SGHAT and CDR2 is FQNNGV. Trimming took 3 bases from V and 7 from J; bases not matched to a gene: 8. The CDR3 runs to 14 residues. The chain's CDR3 is CASSFTRGTVEAFF. CDR3 bases: TGTGCCAGCAGCTTTACCAGGGGGACCGTTGAAGCTTTCTTT.

The chain carries TRBV7-9 and TRBJ1-5; D unresolved. Trimming stripped 1 base from V and 3 bases from J, with 4 bases between. Germline-derived CDR1 and CDR2 are SEHNR and FQNEAQ (reference sequence). This CDR3 has 13 residues. The CDR3, as DNA: TGTGCCAGCAGCTTAGAGACCAATCAGCCCCAGCATTTT. Protein: CASSLETNQPQHF.

The chain is built from TRBV28 and TRBJ1-5; 7 positions match TRBD1. With 5 bases clipped from V and 3 bases from J, the junction kept 10 bases outside the gene matches. Germline lookup yields CDR1 MDHEN and CDR2 SYDVKM. The CDR3 covers 16 residues. The CDR3 DNA reads TGTGCCAGCAGTACCAGGGGGTCACTCCCCAATCAGCCCCAGCATTTT. It is translated as CASSTRGSLPNQPQHF.

The chain couples TRBV6-5 to TRBJ2-6; D gene uncertain. V was cut by 6 bases and J by 0 bases, with 6 bases left in between. This CDR3 has 14 amino acids. Germline V gives CDR1 MNHEY, CDR2 SVGAGI. CDR3 residues: CASSASSGANVLTF. DNA of the CDR3: TGTGCCAGCAGCGCAAGCTCTGGGGCCAACGTCCTGACTTTC.

The genes are TRBV11-2 and TRBJ2-7; tentatively, D is TRBD1 (6 bases). The CDR3 length is 12 residues. With 3 bases removed from V and 5 bases from J, the gap between germline ends came to 8 bases. Germline lookup yields CDR1 SGHAT and CDR2 FQNNGV. The DNA for the CDR3 is TGTGCCAGCAGCTTCCAGGGGCACGAGCAGTACTTC. This codes for CASSFQGHEQYF.

Points on this clone: Other DNA sequences from this sample encode an identical CDR3 as well. The chain uses TRBV2 and TRBJ2-7, with 8 bases fitting TRBD2. The V gene end was trimmed by 6 bases and the J gene end by 0 bases; junction bases not matched to a gene: 4. This CDR3 is built from 14 residues. Per the germline V gene, CDR1 is SNHLY and CDR2 is FYNNEI. This CDR3 reads CASRASGSSYEQYF. The CDR3 nucleotides are TGTGCCAGCAGGGCTAGCGGGTCCTCCTACGAGCAGTACTTC.

This clone appeared a few times. V usage is TRBV5-1 and J usage is TRBJ1-1; D remains ambiguous. The ends were cut back, 7 bases at V and 3 bases at J, with 13 bases in the middle. This CDR3 is built from 13 residues. Looked up from germline, CDR1 is SGHRS and CDR2 is YFSETQ. The CDR3, as DNA: TGCGCCAGCCGGGAAATCCGGGACACTGAAGCTTTCTTT. This translates into CASREIRDTEAFF.

The chain links TRBV5-8 to TRBJ1-2, with D uncertain. From germline, CDR1 is SGHTS and CDR2 YDEGEE. The CDR3 consists of 13 residues. V lost 4 bases, J lost 8 bases, and 15 bases lay in between. The CDR3 bases are TGTGCCAGCAGCCGTGGTACGGGTTTGGGCTACACCTTC. Its protein is CASSRGTGLGYTF.

This sequence joins TRBV5-1 and TRBJ1-2; 8 bases match TRBD1. In germline, CDR1 is SGHRS, CDR2 YFSETQ. V was clipped by 4 bases and J by 8 bases; unmatched bases: 10. CDR3 length equals 14 residues. Here the CDR3 reads CASSTGGTGEGYTF. CDR3 coding DNA: TGCGCCAGCAGCACCGGGGGGACAGGAGAAGGCTACACCTTC.

About this clone: The sample has other DNA sequences that encode this CDR3 too. This rearrangement joins TRBV7-2 to TRBJ1-1; D ambiguous. This CDR3 comprises 11 residues. In germline, CDR1 is SGHTA, CDR2 FQGNSA. Deletions cut 4 bases from V and 3 bases from J, with 3 bases between. CDR3 in amino acids: CASSSYTEAFF. CDR3 nucleotide sequence: TGTGCCAGCAGCTCCTACACTGAAGCTTTCTTT.

This clone was recorded only once. The chain has TRBV7-2 and TRBJ2-7; a possible D gene is TRBD1 (6 bases). CDR3 length: 17 residues. Trimming removed 1 base at V and 3 bases at J, with 19 bases between. In germline, CDR1 is SGHTA, CDR2 FQGNSA. CDR3 coding DNA: TGTGCCAGCAGCTTAGGGGGGTTAAGGGACACCGGCTACGAGCAGTACTTC. Residues: CASSLGGLRDTGYEQYF. The variable domain in full, completed from reference TRBV7-2 and TRBJ2-7, reads GAGVSQSPSNKVTEKGKDVELRCDPISGHTALYWYRQSLGQGLEFLIYFQGNSAPDKSGLPSDRFSAERTGGSVSTLTIQRTQQEDSAVYLCASSLGGLRDTGYEQYFGPGTRLTVT.

The chain carries TRBV7-9 and TRBJ1-2; 7 bases match TRBD1. With 5 bases clipped from V and 4 bases from J, the junction kept 4 bases outside the gene matches. This CDR3 is built from 13 residues. CDR1 is SEHNR and CDR2 is FQNEAQ in the germline V gene (reference sequence). The CDR3 here is CASSRQGGYGYTF. As DNA, the CDR3 is TGTGCCAGCAGCCGACAGGGAGGCTATGGCTACACCTTC.

The CDR3 region is CAWSQSRGFTDTQYF. CDR3 sequence (DNA): TGTGCCTGGAGTCAATCAAGGGGTTTCACAGATACGCAGTATTTT. The chain uses TRBV30 and TRBJ2-3, with D maybe TRBD1 (5 bases). The length of the CDR3 is 15 residues. V was trimmed by 2 bases and J by 2 bases, leaving 14 bases between them. The germline V gene encodes CDR1 GTSNPN and CDR2 SVGIG (reference sequence).

The rearrangement links TRBV19 to TRBJ1-5; unclear D gene. Per germline, CDR1 LNHDA and CDR2 SQIVND (reference sequence). The V end was cut by 9 bases, the J end by 7 bases, with 19 bases between. The CDR3 runs to 14 residues. CDR3 loop: CASSLDGLRQPQHF. Written as DNA, the CDR3 is TGTGCCAGCAGCCTTGATGGCCTCAGGCAGCCCCAGCATTTT.

This clone was detected only once. This chain connects TRBV2 to TRBJ2-3; 8 bases line up with TRBD2. Germline V CDR1 and CDR2: SNHLY, FYNNEI. The CDR3 sequence is 15 residues long. V gave up 7 bases and J gave up 1 base; unmatched junction bases: 7. This CDR3 is CASTGGLARTDTQYF. The CDR3 DNA is TGTGCCAGCACCGGCGGACTAGCCCGCACAGATACGCAGTATTTT.

The V and J genes are TRBV2 and TRBJ1-2, with 7 positions matching TRBD1. The CDR3 runs 14 residues. The trim removed 5 bases at V and 4 bases at J, leaving 7 bases unmatched. CDR1 and CDR2 (germline): SNHLY, FYNNEI. The CDR3 reads CASSSQTGFYGYTF. The CDR3 DNA sequence: TGTGCCAGCAGTTCACAGACAGGGTTCTATGGCTACACCTTC.

A word on this clone: The same CDR3 arises from other DNA sequences in this sample as well. The chain recombines TRBV18 with TRBJ1-3; D not resolved. CDR1 KGHSH and CDR2 LQKENI come from the germline V gene. The germline V and J ends were trimmed by 3 bases and 0 bases, with 6 bases remaining between them. The CDR3 is 14 amino acids. CDR3 residues: CASSPGISGNTIYF. CDR3 coding DNA: TGTGCCAGCTCACCGGGAATCTCTGGAAACACCATATATTTT.

CDR3 amino acids: CASRTRGLAGGYEQYF. DNA for the CDR3: TGTGCCAGCAGGACTAGGGGACTAGCGGGAGGCTACGAGCAGTACTTC. The chain combines TRBV28 with TRBJ2-7, with 15 bases fitting TRBD2. Losses at the gene ends were 6 bases for V and 3 bases for J; bases not matched to a gene: 6. There are 16 residues in the CDR3. The germline V gene has CDR1 MDHEN and CDR2 SYDVKM.